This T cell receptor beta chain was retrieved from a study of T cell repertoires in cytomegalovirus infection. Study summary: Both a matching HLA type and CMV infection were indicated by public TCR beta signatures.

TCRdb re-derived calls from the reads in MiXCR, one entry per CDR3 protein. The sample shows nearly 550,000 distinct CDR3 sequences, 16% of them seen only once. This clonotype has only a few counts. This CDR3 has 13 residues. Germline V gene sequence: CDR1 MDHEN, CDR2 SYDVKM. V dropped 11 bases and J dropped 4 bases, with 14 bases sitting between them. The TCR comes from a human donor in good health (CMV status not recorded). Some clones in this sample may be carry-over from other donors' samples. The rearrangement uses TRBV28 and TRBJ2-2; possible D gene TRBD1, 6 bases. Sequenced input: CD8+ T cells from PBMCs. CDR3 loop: CAVNRAGTGELFF. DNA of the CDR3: TGTGCCGTGAACAGGGCGGGCACCGGGGAGCTGTTTTTT. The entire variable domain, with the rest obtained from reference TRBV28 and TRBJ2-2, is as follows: DVKVTQSSRYLVKRTGEKVFLECVQDMDHENMFWYRQDPGLGLRLIYFSYDVKMKEKGDIPEGYSVSREKKERFSLILESASTNQTSMYLCAVNRAGTGELFFGEGSRLTVL.